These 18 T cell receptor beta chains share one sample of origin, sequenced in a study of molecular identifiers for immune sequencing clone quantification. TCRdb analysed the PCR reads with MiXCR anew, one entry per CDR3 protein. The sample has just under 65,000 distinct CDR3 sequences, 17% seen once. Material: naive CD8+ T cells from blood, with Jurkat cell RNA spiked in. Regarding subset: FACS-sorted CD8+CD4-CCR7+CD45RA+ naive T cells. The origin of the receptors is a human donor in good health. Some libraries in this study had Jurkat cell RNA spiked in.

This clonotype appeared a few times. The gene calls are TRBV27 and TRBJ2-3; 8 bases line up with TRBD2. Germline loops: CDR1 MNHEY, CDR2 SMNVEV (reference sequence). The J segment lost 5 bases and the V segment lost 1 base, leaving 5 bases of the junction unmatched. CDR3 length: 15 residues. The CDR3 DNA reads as TGTGCCAGCAGTTTATTCGCGGGAGGAGGAGATACGCAGTATTTT. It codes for CASSLFAGGGDTQYF.

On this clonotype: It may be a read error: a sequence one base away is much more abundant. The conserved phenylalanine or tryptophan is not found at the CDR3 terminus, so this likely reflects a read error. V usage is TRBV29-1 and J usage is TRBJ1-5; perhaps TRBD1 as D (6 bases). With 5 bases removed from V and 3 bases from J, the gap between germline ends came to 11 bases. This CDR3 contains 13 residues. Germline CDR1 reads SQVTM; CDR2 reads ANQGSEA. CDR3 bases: TGCAGCGTTCGACAGGAACCCAATCAGCCCCAGCATCTT. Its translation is CSVRQEPNQPQHL.

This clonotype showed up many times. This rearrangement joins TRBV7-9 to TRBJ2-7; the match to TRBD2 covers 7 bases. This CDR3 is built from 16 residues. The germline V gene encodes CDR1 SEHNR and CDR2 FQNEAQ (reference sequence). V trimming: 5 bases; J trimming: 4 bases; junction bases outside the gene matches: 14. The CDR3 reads CASSTIAGYFKYEQYF. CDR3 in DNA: TGTGCCAGCAGCACGATAGCGGGCTATTTTAAATACGAGCAGTACTTC.

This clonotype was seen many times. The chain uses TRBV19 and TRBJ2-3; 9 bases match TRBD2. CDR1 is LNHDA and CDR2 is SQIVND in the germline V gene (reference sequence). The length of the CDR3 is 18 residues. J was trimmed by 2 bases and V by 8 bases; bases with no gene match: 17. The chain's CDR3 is CASFPGLAERSDTDTQYF. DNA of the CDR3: TGTGCCAGTTTTCCGGGACTAGCCGAGAGAAGTGACACAGATACGCAGTATTTT. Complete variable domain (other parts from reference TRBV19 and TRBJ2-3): DGGITQSPKYLFRKEGQNVTLSCEQNLNHDAMYWYRQDPGQGLRLIYYSQIVNDFQKGDIAEGYSVSREKKESFPLTVTSAQKNPTAFYLCASFPGLAERSDTDTQYFGPGTRLTVL.

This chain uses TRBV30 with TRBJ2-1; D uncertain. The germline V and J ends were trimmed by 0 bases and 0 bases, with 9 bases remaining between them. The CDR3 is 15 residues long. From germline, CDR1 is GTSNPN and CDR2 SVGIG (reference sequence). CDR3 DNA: TGTGCCTGGAGTGTACTTACGGGCTCCTACAATGAGCAGTTCTTC. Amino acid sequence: CAWSVLTGSYNEQFF. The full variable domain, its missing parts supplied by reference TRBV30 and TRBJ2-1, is SQTIHQWPATLVQPVGSPLSLECTVEGTSNPNLYWYRQAAGRGLQLLFYSVGIGQISSEVPQNLSASRPQDRQFILSSKKLLLSDSGFYLCAWSVLTGSYNEQFFGPGTRLTVL.

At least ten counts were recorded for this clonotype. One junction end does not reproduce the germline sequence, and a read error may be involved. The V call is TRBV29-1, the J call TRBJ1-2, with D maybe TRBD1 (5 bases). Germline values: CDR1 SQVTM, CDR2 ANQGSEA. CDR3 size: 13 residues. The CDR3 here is CSVEGTDPYGYTF. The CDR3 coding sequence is TGCAGCGTCGAAGGGACCGACCCCTATGGCTACACCTTC.

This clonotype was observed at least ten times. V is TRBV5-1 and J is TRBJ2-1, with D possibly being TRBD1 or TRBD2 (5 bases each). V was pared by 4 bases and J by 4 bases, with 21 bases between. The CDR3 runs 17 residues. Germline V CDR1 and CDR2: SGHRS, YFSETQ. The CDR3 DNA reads TGCGCCAGCAGCGGAAACCCACAGGTGGGAGATTACAATGAGCAGTTCTTC. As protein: CASSGNPQVGDYNEQFF.

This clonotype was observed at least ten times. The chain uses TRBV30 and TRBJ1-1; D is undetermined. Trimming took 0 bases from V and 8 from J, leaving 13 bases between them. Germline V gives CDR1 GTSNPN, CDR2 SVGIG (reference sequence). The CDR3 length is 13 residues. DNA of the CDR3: TGTGCCTGGAGTGTAGTAAAACCCGGAGAAGCTTTCTTT. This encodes CAWSVVKPGEAFF.

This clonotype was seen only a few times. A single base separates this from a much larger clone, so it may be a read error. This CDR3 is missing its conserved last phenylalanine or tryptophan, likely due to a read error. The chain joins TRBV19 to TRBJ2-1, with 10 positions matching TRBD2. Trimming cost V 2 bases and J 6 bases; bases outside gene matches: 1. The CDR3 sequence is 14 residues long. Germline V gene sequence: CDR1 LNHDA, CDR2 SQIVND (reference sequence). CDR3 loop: CASSISSGSNEQFL. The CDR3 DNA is TGTGCCAGTAGTATATCTAGCGGGAGCAATGAGCAGTTCCTC.

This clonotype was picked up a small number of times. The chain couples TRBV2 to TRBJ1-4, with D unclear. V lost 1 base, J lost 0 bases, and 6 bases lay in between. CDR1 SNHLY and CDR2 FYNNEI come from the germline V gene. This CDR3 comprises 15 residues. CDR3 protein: CASSEGTATNEKLFF. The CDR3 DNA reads TGTGCCAGCAGTGAAGGGACGGCAACTAATGAAAAACTGTTTTTT.

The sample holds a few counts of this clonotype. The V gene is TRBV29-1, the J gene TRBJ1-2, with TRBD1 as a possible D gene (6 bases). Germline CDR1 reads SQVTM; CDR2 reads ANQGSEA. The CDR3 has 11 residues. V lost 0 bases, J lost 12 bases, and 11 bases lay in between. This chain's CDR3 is CSVEEAGADTF. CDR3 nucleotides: TGCAGCGTTGAAGAGGCGGGGGCGGACACCTTC.

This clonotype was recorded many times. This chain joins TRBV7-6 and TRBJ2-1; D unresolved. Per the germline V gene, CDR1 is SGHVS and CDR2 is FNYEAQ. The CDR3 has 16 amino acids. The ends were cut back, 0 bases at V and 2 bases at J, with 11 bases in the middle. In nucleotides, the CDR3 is TGTGCCAGCAGCTTAGCTGGCAGCGTCACCTACAATGAGCAGTTCTTC. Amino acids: CASSLAGSVTYNEQFF.

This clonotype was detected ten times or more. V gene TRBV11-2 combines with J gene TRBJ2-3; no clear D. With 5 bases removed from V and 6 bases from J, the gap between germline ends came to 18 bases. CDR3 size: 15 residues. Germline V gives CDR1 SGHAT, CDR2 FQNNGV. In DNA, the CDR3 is TGTGCCAGCAGCCTAACCCATACGAGCATGGATACGCAGTATTTT. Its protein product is CASSLTHTSMDTQYF.

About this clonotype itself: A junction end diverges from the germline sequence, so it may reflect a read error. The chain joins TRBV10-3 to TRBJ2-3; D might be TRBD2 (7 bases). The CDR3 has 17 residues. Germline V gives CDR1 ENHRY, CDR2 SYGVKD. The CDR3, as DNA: TGTGCCATCGGTGACCTTTTGACTCCGGGGGGCACGGATACGCAGTATTTT. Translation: CAIGDLLTPGGTDTQYF.

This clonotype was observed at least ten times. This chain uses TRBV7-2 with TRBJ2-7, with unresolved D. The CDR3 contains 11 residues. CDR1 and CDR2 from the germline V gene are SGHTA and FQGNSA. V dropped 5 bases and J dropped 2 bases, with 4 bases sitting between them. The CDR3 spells CASSATYEQYF. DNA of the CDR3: TGTGCCAGCAGCGCCACCTACGAGCAGTACTTC.

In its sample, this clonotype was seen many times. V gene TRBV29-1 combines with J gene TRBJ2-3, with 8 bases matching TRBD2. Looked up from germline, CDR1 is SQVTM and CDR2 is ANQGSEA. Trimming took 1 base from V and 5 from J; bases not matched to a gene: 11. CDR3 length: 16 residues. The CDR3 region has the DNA TGCAGCGTTGAAGGGTACCGGGAGGGCACGGGAGATACGCAGTATTTT. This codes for CSVEGYREGTGDTQYF.

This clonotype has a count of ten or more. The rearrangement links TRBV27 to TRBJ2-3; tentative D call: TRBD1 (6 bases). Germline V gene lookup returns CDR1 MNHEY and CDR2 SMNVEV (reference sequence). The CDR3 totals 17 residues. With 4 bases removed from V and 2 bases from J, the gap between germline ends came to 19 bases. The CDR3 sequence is CASSSQDSQHLTDTQYF. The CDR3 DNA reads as TGTGCCAGCAGTTCCCAGGACAGTCAGCATCTCACAGATACGCAGTATTTT.

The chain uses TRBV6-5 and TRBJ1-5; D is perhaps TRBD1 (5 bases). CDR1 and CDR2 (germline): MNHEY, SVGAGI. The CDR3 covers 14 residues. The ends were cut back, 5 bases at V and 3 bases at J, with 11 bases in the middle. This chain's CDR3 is CASSLQGNNQPQHF. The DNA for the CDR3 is TGTGCCAGCAGTCTCCAGGGAAACAATCAGCCCCAGCATTTT.